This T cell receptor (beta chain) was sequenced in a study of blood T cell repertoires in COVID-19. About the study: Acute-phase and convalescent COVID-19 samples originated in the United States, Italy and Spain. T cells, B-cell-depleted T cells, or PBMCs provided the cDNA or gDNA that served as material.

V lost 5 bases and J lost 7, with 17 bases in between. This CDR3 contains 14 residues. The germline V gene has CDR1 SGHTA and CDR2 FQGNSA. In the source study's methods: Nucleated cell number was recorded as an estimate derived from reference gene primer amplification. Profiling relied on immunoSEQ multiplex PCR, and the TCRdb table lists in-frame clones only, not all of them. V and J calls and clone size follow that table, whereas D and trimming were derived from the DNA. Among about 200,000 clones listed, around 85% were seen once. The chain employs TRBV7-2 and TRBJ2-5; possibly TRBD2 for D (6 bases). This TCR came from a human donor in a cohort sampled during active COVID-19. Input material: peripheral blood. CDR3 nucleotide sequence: TGTGCCAGCAGCGGTCAGGTAGTGGGGGGGACCCAGTACTTC. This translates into CASSGQVVGGTQYF.